Many counts were recorded for the clone carrying this T cell receptor (beta chain). The sample belongs to a study of T cells in Graves' hyperthyroidism and ophthalmopathy. Amplified regions were TCR beta CDR3 sequences from RNA transcripts. First-round RT-PCR targeting the TCR CDR3 was performed with the HTBI primer set. TCRdb redid the calling of the multiplex PCR reads with MiXCR, one entry per CDR3 protein. The sample consists of around 560,000 distinct CDR3 sequences, over 15% of them appearing once. V gave up 6 bases and J gave up 1 base; unmatched junction bases: 5. This CDR3 contains 15 residues.

Source material: blood. This receptor was identified in a woman aged 18-35 years with Graves' hyperthyroidism. The chain has TRBV12-3 or TRBV12-4 and TRBJ1-5, with 8 nucleotides matching TRBD1. The CDR3 nucleotides read TGTGCCAGCAGATGGACAGGGAGGAGCAATCAGCCCCAGCATTTT. Translating it yields CASRWTGRSNQPQHF.